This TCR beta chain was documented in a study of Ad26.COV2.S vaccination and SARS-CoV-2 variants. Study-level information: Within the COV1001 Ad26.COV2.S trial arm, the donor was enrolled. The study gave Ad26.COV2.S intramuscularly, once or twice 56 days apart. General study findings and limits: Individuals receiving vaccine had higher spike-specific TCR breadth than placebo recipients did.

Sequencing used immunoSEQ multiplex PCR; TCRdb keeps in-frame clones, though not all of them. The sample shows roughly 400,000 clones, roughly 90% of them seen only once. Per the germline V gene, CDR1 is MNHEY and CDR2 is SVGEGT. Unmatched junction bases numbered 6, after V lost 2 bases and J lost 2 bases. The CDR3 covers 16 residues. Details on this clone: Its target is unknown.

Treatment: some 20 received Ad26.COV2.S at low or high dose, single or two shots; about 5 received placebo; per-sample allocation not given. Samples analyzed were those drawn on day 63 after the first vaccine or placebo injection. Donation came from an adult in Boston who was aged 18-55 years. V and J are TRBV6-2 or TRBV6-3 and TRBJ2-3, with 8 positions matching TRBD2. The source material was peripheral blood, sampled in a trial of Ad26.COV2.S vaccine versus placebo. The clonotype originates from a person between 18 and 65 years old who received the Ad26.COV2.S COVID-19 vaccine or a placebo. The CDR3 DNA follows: TGTGCCAGCAGTTACGTACGGGGGGGAGCCACAGATACGCAGTATTTT. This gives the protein CASSYVRGGATDTQYF.